A single sample gave rise to the 19 T cell receptor beta chains below, sequenced in a study of blood T cell repertoires in COVID-19. Generated by immunoSEQ multiplex PCR, the TCRdb table keeps only in-frame clones and is missing some. The sample holds 85,000 to 100,000 clones, 75% to 95% seen once. The sample comprised peripheral blood. These receptors were taken from a man in his fifties or sixties with acute or convalescent COVID-19.

The V call is TRBV6-5, the J call TRBJ2-3; D remains ambiguous. The CDR3 has 14 residues. Trimming left V 2 bases short and J 2 bases short, with 8 bases between. Looked up from germline, CDR1 is MNHEY and CDR2 is SVGAGI. This CDR3 reads CASSYLVSTDTQYF. CDR3 nucleotides: TGTGCCAGCAGTTACCTTGTCTCCACAGATACGCAGTATTTT.

The chain links TRBV7-9 to TRBJ1-3; 7 bases map to TRBD1. CDR1 is SEHNR and CDR2 is FQNEAQ in the germline V gene (reference sequence). The CDR3 is made up of 18 amino acids. Unmatched junction bases numbered 10, after V lost 2 bases and J lost 0 bases. In DNA, the CDR3 is TGTGCCAGCAGCTTAAACTACAGGGGCCCAAGCTCTGGAAACACCATATATTTT. Amino acid sequence: CASSLNYRGPSSGNTIYF.

The rearrangement uses TRBV19 and TRBJ1-5; D unresolved. The CDR3 covers 12 residues. Germline V lookup: CDR1 LNHDA, CDR2 SQIVND (reference sequence). Trimming stripped 4 bases from V and 9 bases from J, with 10 bases between. CDR3 region: CASSRREGPQHF. The CDR3 DNA is TGTGCCAGTAGTAGGCGCGAGGGGCCCCAGCATTTT.

CDR3 bases: TGTGCCAGCAGCTCGTACATGAACACTGAAGCTTTCTTT. It codes for CASSSYMNTEAFF. The rearrangement joins TRBV7-2 to TRBJ1-1; D not certain. Germline V gene data show CDR1 as SGHTA and CDR2 as FQGNSA. The germline V and J ends were trimmed by 4 bases and 0 bases, with 6 bases remaining between them. This CDR3 spans 13 amino acids.

This chain connects TRBV6-1 to TRBJ1-4; D gene uncertain. Trimming removed 4 bases at V and 0 bases at J, with 15 bases between. CDR1 is MNHNS and CDR2 is SASEGT in the germline V gene. The CDR3 sequence is 17 residues long. The CDR3 loop is CASSGGRVGSTNEKLFF. DNA of the CDR3: TGTGCCAGCAGTGGCGGGCGGGTCGGGTCAACTAATGAAAAACTGTTTTTT.

This chain links TRBV30 with TRBJ2-3, with TRBD1 identical over 7 bases. Germline CDR1 GTSNPN, CDR2 SVGIG (reference sequence). J gave up 3 bases and V 4 bases, and 10 bases lay outside the gene matches. The CDR3 has 15 residues. The CDR3, as DNA: TGTGCCTGGACTAGACAGGGTTGGGCAACAGATACGCAGTATTTT. Its protein is CAWTRQGWATDTQYF.

Here the CDR3 reads CASSVARGGLGELFF. The CDR3 bases are TGTGCCAGCAGCGTAGCGCGTGGCGGGTTGGGGGAGCTGTTTTTT. The rearrangement uses TRBV9 and TRBJ2-2; TRBD2 is a possible D gene (5 bases). This CDR3 contains 15 residues. The V end was cut by 0 bases, the J end by 8 bases, with 14 bases between. The germline gives CDR1 SGDLS, CDR2 YYNGEE.

The chain is built from TRBV5-4 and TRBJ1-1; TRBD1 might be the D (5 bases). The V end lost 0 bases, the J end lost 3 bases, and 9 bases lay between the germline ends. The CDR3 covers 14 residues. Germline V lookup: CDR1 SGHNT, CDR2 YYREEE (reference sequence). The CDR3, as DNA: TGTGCCAGCAGCTTGGAGGGGCGTGACACTGAAGCTTTCTTT. It encodes CASSLEGRDTEAFF.

The rearrangement uses TRBV5-4 and TRBJ2-7; possibly TRBD1 for D (5 bases). Germline-derived CDR1 and CDR2 are SGHNT and YYREEE (reference sequence). Trimming shortened V by 0 bases and J by 3 bases, and 13 bases separated the two germline ends. The CDR3 consists of 15 residues. CDR3 DNA sequence: TGTGCCAGCAGCTTGGACCAGGGATCCGTCTACGAGCAGTACTTC. As protein: CASSLDQGSVYEQYF.

This sequence joins TRBV7-9 and TRBJ1-1, with TRBD1 matching over 7 bases. Germline loops: CDR1 SEHNR, CDR2 FQNEAQ (reference sequence). The CDR3 runs to 14 residues. V shed 2 bases and J 5 bases; nucleotides not matched to a gene: 5. The CDR3 nucleotides are TGTGCCAGCAGCTTATCACAGGGGATGACTGAAGCTTTCTTT. Protein: CASSLSQGMTEAFF.

The rearrangement joins TRBV9 to TRBJ1-2; possibly TRBD1 for D (5 bases). The CDR3 is 13 amino acids. Trimming pared 0 bases from V and 8 bases from J, leaving 11 bases between. Germline V CDR1 and CDR2: SGDLS, YYNGEE. CDR3 bases: TGTGCCAGCAGCGTAGTGGGCAGGGCCGGCTACACCTTC. This translates into CASSVVGRAGYTF.

The chain links TRBV5-1 to TRBJ2-1; 13 bases line up with TRBD2. The CDR3 consists of 15 residues. Germline assignment: CDR1 SGHRS and CDR2 YFSETQ. Unmatched junction bases numbered 4, after V lost 5 bases and J lost 5 bases. CDR3 sequence: CASRVTSGGDNEQFF. DNA for the CDR3: TGCGCCAGCAGGGTTACTAGCGGGGGGGACAATGAGCAGTTCTTC.

J is TRBJ2-2 and V is TRBV5-4, with 7 nucleotides matching TRBD1. This CDR3 is 16 amino acids long. Unmatched junction bases numbered 6, after V lost 4 bases and J lost 0 bases. From germline, CDR1 is SGHNT and CDR2 YYREEE (reference sequence). As DNA, the CDR3 is TGTGCCAGCAGCCTTATCGGGACAGCGAACACCGGGGAGCTGTTTTTT. Translated, it gives CASSLIGTANTGELFF.

The chain is built from TRBV4-1 and TRBJ2-4, with a tentative D call TRBD2 (6 bases). The ends were cut back, 1 base at V and 1 base at J, with 14 bases in the middle. Germline CDR1 reads MGHRA; CDR2 reads YSYEKL. This CDR3 contains 17 residues. CDR3 DNA sequence: TGCGCCAGCAGCCAAGGTCCTGCGGCGGGGGCCAAAAACATTCAGTACTTC. This sequence encodes CASSQGPAAGAKNIQYF.

The chain couples TRBV7-2 to TRBJ2-1, with TRBD2 matching over 8 bases. The germline CDR1 and CDR2 sequences are SGHTA and FQGNSA. This CDR3 spans 15 amino acids. J lost 3 bases, V lost 5 bases, and 6 bases had no gene match. CDR3 in amino acids: CASSTGTSVYNEQFF. The CDR3 DNA reads as TGTGCCAGCAGCACCGGGACTAGTGTCTACAATGAGCAGTTCTTC. Using reference TRBV7-2 and TRBJ2-1 for the parts outside the CDR3, the full variable domain is GAGVSQSPSNKVTEKGKDVELRCDPISGHTALYWYRQSLGQGLEFLIYFQGNSAPDKSGLPSDRFSAERTGGSVSTLTIQRTQQEDSAVYLCASSTGTSVYNEQFFGPGTRLTVL.

The CDR3 sequence is CASSAWDRGTEAFF. As DNA, the CDR3 is TGTGCCAGCAGCGCATGGGACAGGGGCACTGAAGCTTTCTTT. J is TRBJ1-1 and V is TRBV7-2; 10 bases agree with TRBD1. This CDR3 is built from 14 residues. Unmatched junction bases numbered 4, after V lost 5 bases and J lost 4 bases. Germline V CDR1 and CDR2: SGHTA, FQGNSA.

This chain joins TRBV4-1 and TRBJ1-4; 9 bases are shared with TRBD1. Germline CDR1 is MGHRA and CDR2 is YSYEKL. The CDR3 covers 17 residues. The V and J ends lost 4 bases and 0 bases, in that order; junction bases with no gene match: 6. CDR3 DNA: TGCGCCAGCAGCCTTTACAGGGGGCCCTCAACTAATGAAAAACTGTTTTTT. It is translated as CASSLYRGPSTNEKLFF.

The chain combines TRBV3-1 (or the pseudogene TRBV3-2) with TRBJ1-1, with TRBD1 as a possible D gene (6 bases). V was cut by 7 bases and J by 4 bases, with 16 bases left in between. The CDR3 is 14 amino acids. Per germline, CDR1 LGHDT and CDR2 YNNKEL (reference sequence). For the CDR3, the DNA is TGTGCCAGCAACCTGAGGGGAGGGGGCACTGAAGCTTTCTTT. Its translation: CASNLRGGGTEAFF.

The chain employs TRBV6-2 or TRBV6-3 and TRBJ1-5; D not certain. The CDR3 runs 19 residues. Between the trimmed V and J ends, which lost 3 bases and 5 bases, there was a span of 26 bases. From germline, CDR1 is MNHEY and CDR2 SVGEGT. Here the CDR3 DNA reads TGTGCCAGCAGTTATAGTTTCCGACCGGGAACCTCTAATCATCAGCCCCAGCATTTT. The encoded protein is CASSYSFRPGTSNHQPQHF.